These T cell receptor beta chains were read from a single sample in a study of T cells expressing NK-cell markers. For each CDR3 protein, TCRdb gives one entry from its re-call of the 5' RACE reads, without DNA. The sample table includes about 260,000 distinct CDR3 sequences. The sequencing sample was made of blood T cells: a sorted CD56 or NKG2C T cell subset, CD4+ or CD8+ T cells, or bulk PBMC T cells (not recorded which). The source of these receptors is a woman aged 18 to 75 in good health. Both conserved end residues are part of each CDR3. Fields, in order: V gene, CDR3 length, J gene, CDR3 protein.

V gene: TRBV29-1; CDR3 length: 14; J gene: TRBJ2-5; CDR3 protein: CSDPWTSGRETQYF
V gene: TRBV5-6; CDR3 length: 16; J gene: TRBJ1-6; CDR3 protein: CASSFGQGAGNSPLHF
V gene: TRBV5-4; CDR3 length: 14; J gene: TRBJ2-1; CDR3 protein: CASSQDRAEREQFF
V gene: TRBV7-8; CDR3 length: 19; J gene: TRBJ2-6; CDR3 protein: CASSLRTSGVGSGANVLTF
V gene: TRBV10-3; CDR3 length: 14; J gene: TRBJ1-5; CDR3 protein: CAISDGPFNQPQHF
V gene: TRBV7-3; CDR3 length: 13; J gene: TRBJ2-2; CDR3 protein: CASSRPLEGELFF
V gene: TRBV6-5; CDR3 length: 15; J gene: TRBJ1-4; CDR3 protein: CASSFGGTGRKKLFF
V gene: TRBV24-1; CDR3 length: 13; J gene: TRBJ2-7; CDR3 protein: CATSDLNSYEQYF
V gene: TRBV28; CDR3 length: 14; J gene: TRBJ2-5; CDR3 protein: CASSFGRLQETQYF
V gene: TRBV7-3; CDR3 length: 15; J gene: TRBJ2-3; CDR3 protein: CASSLNPAPTDTQYF
V gene: TRBV18; CDR3 length: 15; J gene: TRBJ1-2; CDR3 protein: CASSPGQDSNYGYTF
V gene: TRBV20-1; CDR3 length: 14; J gene: TRBJ2-7; CDR3 protein: CSARAGGNSYEQYF
V gene: TRBV29-1; CDR3 length: 16; J gene: TRBJ2-1; CDR3 protein: CSVPPSRGRAVNEQFF
V gene: TRBV12-3/TRBV12-4; CDR3 length: 15; J gene: TRBJ1-2; CDR3 protein: CASTNSLGHNYGYTF
V gene: TRBV30; CDR3 length: 12; J gene: TRBJ1-2; CDR3 protein: CAWSGLGYGYTF
V gene: TRBV12-3/TRBV12-4; CDR3 length: 13; J gene: TRBJ1-4; CDR3 protein: CATRDRANEKLFF
V gene: TRBV6-2/TRBV6-3; CDR3 length: 19; J gene: TRBJ1-5; CDR3 protein: CASSYSRIQGYAGDQPQHF